The 22 T cell receptor beta chains presented below share a single source sample, sequenced in a study of response to subunit inactivated influenza vaccine. TCRdb used MiXCR to reprocess the RT-PCR reads, holding one entry per CDR3 protein. The top ten clones hold about a quarter of a sample with fewer than 250,000 distinct CDR3 sequences, roughly 14% of them seen once. The specimen comprised CD8+ T cells sorted from PBMCs, sampled about 5 days after vaccination. These receptors were taken from a man between 45 and 60 years old who received an inactivated influenza vaccine.

The J gene is TRBJ2-3, the V gene TRBV9, with D perhaps matching TRBD1 (6 bases). The germline V gene has CDR1 SGDLS and CDR2 YYNGEE. This CDR3 is 16 amino acids long. V shed 4 bases and J shed 4 bases, with 19 bases lying between them. CDR3 DNA: TGTGCCAGCAGCCCCCTCACAGGGAATGTGGCAGATACGCAGTATTTT. Its protein is CASSPLTGNVADTQYF. Full variable domain (remainder filled in from reference TRBV9 and TRBJ2-3): DSGVTQTPKHLITATGQRVTLRCSPRSGDLSVYWYQQSLDQGLQFLIQYYNGEERAKGNILERFSAQQFPDLHSELNLSSLELGDSALYFCASSPLTGNVADTQYFGPGTRLTVL.

This clonotype appeared a few times. The chain has TRBV4-2 and TRBJ2-5, with 8 bases aligning to TRBD1. CDR1 LGHNA and CDR2 YNFKEQ come from the germline V gene. V gave up 0 bases and J gave up 2 bases; unmatched junction bases: 5. This CDR3 contains 16 residues. CDR3 nucleotide sequence: TGTGCCAGCAGCCAAGAGACAGGGGTGTTTCAAGAGACCCAGTACTTC. It is translated as CASSQETGVFQETQYF.

The chain recombines TRBV4-2 with TRBJ2-7, with D perhaps matching TRBD2 (6 bases). CDR3 size: 16 residues. With 3 bases removed from V and 2 bases from J, the gap between germline ends came to 17 bases. The germline gives CDR1 LGHNA, CDR2 YNFKEQ. DNA for the CDR3: TGTGCCAGCAGCCAGTCGGAGGGATGGGGCACCTACGAGCAGTACTTC. Its protein is CASSQSEGWGTYEQYF.

V gene TRBV11-2 combines with J gene TRBJ2-1, with TRBD2 matching over 8 bases. V shed 1 base and J 3 bases; nucleotides not matched to a gene: 11. This CDR3 contains 18 residues. Germline V CDR1 and CDR2: SGHAT, FQNNGV. The CDR3 region is CASSLGVQRGPFYNEQFF. CDR3 in DNA: TGTGCCAGCAGCTTAGGAGTCCAGCGGGGGCCTTTCTACAATGAGCAGTTCTTC.

In its sample, this clonotype was seen a few times. V gene TRBV9 combines with J gene TRBJ1-1; 7 bases map to TRBD1. With 5 bases clipped from V and 3 bases from J, the junction kept 13 bases outside the gene matches. Germline V lookup: CDR1 SGDLS, CDR2 YYNGEE. The CDR3 has 16 amino acids. In nucleotides, the CDR3 is TGTGCCAGCAGTGATCCCCGACAGGGTACGGACACTGAAGCTTTCTTT. Its protein product is CASSDPRQGTDTEAFF.

The chain joins TRBV27 to TRBJ1-6; D unclear. Germline assignment: CDR1 MNHEY and CDR2 SMNVEV (reference sequence). CDR3 length: 15 residues. V lost 2 bases to trimming and J lost 3 bases, with 8 bases between them. CDR3 protein: CASSLAPNYNSPLHF. The CDR3 bases are TGTGCCAGCAGTTTAGCCCCGAACTATAATTCACCCCTCCACTTT.

This clonotype has just a few counts. The chain recombines TRBV10-3 with TRBJ2-7, with D maybe TRBD1 (5 bases). Trimming pared 0 bases from V and 3 bases from J, leaving 15 bases between. The germline CDR1 and CDR2 sequences are ENHRY and SYGVKD. This CDR3 contains 16 residues. Here the CDR3 reads CAISESLGHVDYEQYF. The CDR3 bases are TGTGCCATCAGTGAGTCTCTAGGACACGTGGACTACGAGCAGTACTTC.

The chain couples TRBV18 to TRBJ2-2; possibly TRBD1 or TRBD2 for D (5 bases each). Germline CDR1 is KGHSH and CDR2 is LQKENI. Trimming left V 3 bases short and J 7 bases short, with 27 bases between. This CDR3 is 19 amino acids long. The CDR3 nucleotides are TGTGCCAGCTCACCCGGGACCCCTAGGACATATATTGACGGCGGGGAGCTGTTTTTT. This encodes CASSPGTPRTYIDGGELFF.

There are a few counts of this clonotype. The chain has TRBV12-3 or TRBV12-4 and TRBJ1-2, with 8 bases that match TRBD1. The CDR3 spans 15 residues. V gave up 6 bases and J gave up 7 bases; unmatched junction bases: 13. In DNA form, the CDR3 reads TGTGCCAGCAGGTCATCCGGACAGGGTGTGCGTGGCTACACCTTC. It yields the protein CASRSSGQGVRGYTF.

This clonotype came up a few times. The chain couples TRBV21-1 to TRBJ2-5; no check of the table's D call, TRBD1, against the DNA was made. TRBV21-1 is recorded as a pseudogene. CDR3 length equals 18 residues. The CDR3 region has the DNA TGTGCCAGCACCTTCCTGGACAGGGTGAAAGTGTGTCAAGAGACCCAGTACTTC. The encoded protein is CASTFLDRVKVCQETQYF.

In its sample, this clonotype was seen a few times. The chain links TRBV24-1 to TRBJ1-4; unclear D gene. The V end lost 2 bases, the J end lost 3 bases, and 0 bases lay between the germline ends. Germline V gene data show CDR1 as KGHDR and CDR2 as SFDVKD. The CDR3 runs 12 residues. The CDR3 DNA sequence: TGTGCCACCAGTGATTCTAATGAAAAACTGTTTTTT. It yields the protein CATSDSNEKLFF.

The CDR3 protein is CASSEGLATEETQYF. CDR3 nucleotides: TGTGCCAGCAGTGAGGGACTAGCGACGGAGGAGACCCAGTACTTC. This chain joins TRBV25-1 and TRBJ2-5; TRBD2 agrees at 10 bases. From germline, CDR1 is MGHDK and CDR2 SYGVNS. The CDR3 consists of 15 residues. With V trimmed by 3 bases and J by 5 bases, 6 bases remained unmatched.

The chain carries TRBV7-9 and TRBJ1-2; D perhaps matches TRBD1 (6 bases). Looked up from germline, CDR1 is SEHNR and CDR2 is FQNEAQ (reference sequence). Trimming stripped 7 bases from V and 3 bases from J, with 15 bases between. There are 14 residues in the CDR3. The CDR3 sequence is CASKYPGVDYGYTF. Here the CDR3 DNA reads TGTGCCAGCAAATACCCAGGGGTGGACTATGGCTACACCTTC.

This clonotype was seen repeatedly, ten times or more. The chain joins TRBV4-3 to TRBJ2-1; TRBD2 is a possible D gene (5 bases). V was cut by 0 bases and J by 2 bases, with 11 bases left in between. In germline, CDR1 is LGHNA, CDR2 YSLEER. The CDR3 is 16 residues long. The CDR3 protein is CASSQDAGRAYNEQFF. DNA of the CDR3: TGCGCCAGCAGCCAAGATGCGGGTCGGGCCTACAATGAGCAGTTCTTC.

The chain is built from TRBV5-1 and TRBJ2-7; D unresolved. This CDR3 comprises 14 residues. CDR1 is SGHRS and CDR2 is YFSETQ in the germline V gene. Between the trimmed V and J ends, which lost 1 base and 5 bases, there was a span of 13 bases. The CDR3 loop is CASSLLGRVDEQYF. CDR3 nucleotides: TGCGCCAGCAGCTTGCTAGGTAGGGTTGACGAGCAGTACTTC.

This clonotype was found a few times. V usage is TRBV28 and J usage is TRBJ2-1; 9 bases fit TRBD1. The V and J ends lost 4 bases and 0 bases, in that order; junction bases with no gene match: 4. Germline V gene data show CDR1 as MDHEN and CDR2 as SYDVKM. This CDR3 comprises 16 residues. The CDR3 DNA is TGTGCCAGCAGTTCATCACAGGGGGCCTCCTACAATGAGCAGTTCTTC. Translation: CASSSSQGASYNEQFF.

This clonotype has more than one count but fewer than ten. The chain recombines TRBV19 with TRBJ2-7; no definite D call. Germline V gene sequence: CDR1 LNHDA, CDR2 SQIVND (reference sequence). With 4 bases removed from V and 5 bases from J, the gap between germline ends came to 9 bases. There are 12 residues in the CDR3. CDR3 protein: CASSNPLDEQYF. In DNA, the CDR3 is TGTGCCAGTAGTAATCCACTGGACGAGCAGTACTTC. Full variable domain (remainder filled in from reference TRBV19 and TRBJ2-7): DGGITQSPKYLFRKEGQNVTLSCEQNLNHDAMYWYRQDPGQGLRLIYYSQIVNDFQKGDIAEGYSVSREKKESFPLTVTSAQKNPTAFYLCASSNPLDEQYFGPGTRLTVT.

The chain joins TRBV6-4 to TRBJ2-6; D is possibly TRBD1 (6 bases). The CDR3 extends over 17 amino acids. V shed 2 bases and J shed 2 bases, with 13 bases lying between them. Germline assignment: CDR1 MRHNA and CDR2 SNTAGT. In DNA form, the CDR3 reads TGTGCCAGCAGTGACCAGGGGAAAGGTGCTGGGGCCAACGTCCTGACTTTC. It yields the protein CASSDQGKGAGANVLTF.

The J gene is TRBJ2-7, the V gene TRBV20-1, with no clear D. The germline V gene has CDR1 DFQATT and CDR2 SNEGSKA (reference sequence). Trimming took 0 bases from V and 2 from J, leaving 8 bases between them. The CDR3 spans 13 residues. The DNA of the CDR3 is TGCAGTGCTAGAGACAGCGACGCCTACGAGCAGTACTTC. This codes for CSARDSDAYEQYF.

This chain joins TRBV18 and TRBJ2-1; D is possibly TRBD1 (5 bases). V lost 10 bases and J 8 bases, leaving 15 bases between the germline ends. Germline CDR1 KGHSH, CDR2 LQKENI. The CDR3 consists of 12 residues. CDR3 loop: CATGNWGYEQFF. The CDR3 coding sequence is TGTGCCACGGGTAATTGGGGCTATGAGCAGTTCTTC.

This clonotype has just a few counts. The chain uses TRBV9 and TRBJ1-6; 8 nucleotides agree with TRBD1. This CDR3 is 14 amino acids long. Trimming removed 5 bases from V and 9 bases from J; junction bases left unmatched: 7. Germline lookup yields CDR1 SGDLS and CDR2 YYNGEE. The CDR3 sequence: CASSAEQGVSPLHF. Here the CDR3 DNA reads TGTGCCAGCAGTGCGGAACAGGGGGTTTCACCCCTCCACTTT.

This chain connects TRBV10-3 to TRBJ2-7; D perhaps matches TRBD2 (5 bases). The CDR3 sequence is 18 residues long. Trimming pared 0 bases from V and 3 bases from J, leaving 21 bases between. Germline values: CDR1 ENHRY, CDR2 SYGVKD. The CDR3 sequence: CAISESSGGGFLGYEQYF. In DNA form, the CDR3 reads TGTGCCATCAGTGAGTCGAGCGGAGGTGGGTTTTTGGGCTACGAGCAGTACTTC.